The entry below gives a single T cell receptor (beta chain) sequence along with its context. The germline V gene has CDR1 SGHAT and CDR2 FQNNGV. The CDR3 runs to 14 residues. Trimming left V 2 bases short and J 3 bases short, with 11 bases between. The source of the sample is a study of blood T cell repertoires in COVID-19. Clones were read by immunoSEQ multiplex PCR, and TCRdb kept only the in-frame ones, dropping some. The sample consists of roughly 240,000 clones, roughly 88% of them appearing once. J is TRBJ2-7 and V is TRBV11-2; possibly TRBD2 for D (5 bases). Sequences were obtained from peripheral blood. The source of this sequence is an elderly woman with COVID-19, enrolled during active disease. The CDR3 loop is CASSLSHGDYEQYV. Written as DNA, the CDR3 is TGTGCCAGCAGCTTATCCCACGGGGACTACGAGCAGTACGTC.